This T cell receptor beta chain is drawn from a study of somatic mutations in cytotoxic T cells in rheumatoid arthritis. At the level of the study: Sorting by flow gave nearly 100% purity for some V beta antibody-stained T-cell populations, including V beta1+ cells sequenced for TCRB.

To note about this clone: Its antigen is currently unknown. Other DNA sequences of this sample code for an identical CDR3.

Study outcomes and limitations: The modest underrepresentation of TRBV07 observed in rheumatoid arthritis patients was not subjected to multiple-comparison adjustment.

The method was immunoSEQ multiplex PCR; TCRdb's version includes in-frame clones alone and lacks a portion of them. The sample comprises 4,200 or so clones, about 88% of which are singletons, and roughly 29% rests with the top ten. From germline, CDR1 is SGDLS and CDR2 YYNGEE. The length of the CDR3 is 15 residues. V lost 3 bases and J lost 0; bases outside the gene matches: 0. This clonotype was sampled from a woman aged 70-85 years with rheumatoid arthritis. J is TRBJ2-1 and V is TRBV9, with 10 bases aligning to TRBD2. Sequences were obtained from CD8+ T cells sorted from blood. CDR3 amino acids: CASSASGSSYNEQFF. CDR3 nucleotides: TGTGCCAGCAGCGCTAGCGGGAGCTCCTACAATGAGCAGTTCTTC. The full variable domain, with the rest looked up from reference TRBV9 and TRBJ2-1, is DSGVTQTPKHLITATGQRVTLRCSPRSGDLSVYWYQQSLDQGLQFLIQYYNGEERAKGNILERFSAQQFPDLHSELNLSSLELGDSALYFCASSASGSSYNEQFFGPGTRLTVL.